This TCR beta chain was observed in a study of naive and memory T cell subsets (dated 2017 in TCRdb). Study-wide context: The figure summarizing the skin biopsy and whole blood samples listed some 10 blood donors, 7 tuberculin skin test biopsies and 3 saline control biopsies. Skin biopsies were collected from tuberculin skin test sites or from saline-injected control sites and were processed for RNA extraction as previously described. Usually PCR2 was run as a SYBR Green qPCR and stopped at a set threshold, although low-input samples could use end-point PCR (approximately 6 cycles) instead.

General conclusions and limits of the study: The RNA-based method was acknowledged as potentially sensitive to TCR transcript changes with T cell activation and differentiation. Skin biopsy collection and RNA processing details were not given in the paper but referenced to earlier studies. TCR sequences were reportedly obtained from both types of skin biopsy, with many more TCRs found at tuberculin skin test sites. The higher numbers of TCRs at tuberculin skin test sites were interpreted as T cell infiltration of a delayed type IV hypersensitivity reaction.

The germline V gene (reference sequence) gives CDR1 as LGHDT and CDR2 as YNNKEL. The CDR3 sequence holds 14 residues, the cysteine and phenylalanine included. This entry keeps only the CDR3 DNA: 42 bases, framed from base 1. At the junction V is shortened by 3 bases and J by 0 bases; bases outside the gene matches: 0. Within its sample, this clonotype is medium-sized (0.01 to 0.1%). Its antigen target is currently unknown. No per-base quality is available; no much larger clone lies one base away. According to the study, the label for this sample's treatment or condition signals: skin biopsy from PPD injection site in Mantoux-positive individual. The study described a robust, sensitive protocol for amplifying, sequencing and analyzing TCRs, using 3' ligation of a UMI-containing oligonucleotide to TCR cDNA. Tuberculin skin test biopsies came from sites injected with PPD in individuals with a positive Mantoux test. Total RNA was treated with RQ1 DNase, without cell sorting, prior to reverse transcription, with an input of about 1 to 1000 ng being targeted. Libraries were prepared from skin biopsies and whole blood so that pipeline robustness could be tested in samples in which T cells form a minority population.

Libraries were made using UMI-ligation and nested PCR. Four rounds of PCR, run with the SP2 primer together with nested alpha and beta constant region primers, were used to amplify the ligated cDNA. For the blood and skin samples, TCR RNA was reverse transcribed with SuperScript IV using primers for the alpha and beta constant regions. An oligonucleotide carrying the Illumina SP2 primer and a UMI was ligated to the 3' end of the cDNA by means of T4 RNA ligase 1. To prevent hairpin formation, the 12-nucleotide UMI was made up of two random hexamers with an eight-base spacer between them. From the second PCR onward, TCR alpha and beta chain libraries were processed separately and dual indexed for multiplexing. After pooling, the indexed libraries were analyzed by capillary electrophoresis and sequenced on either an Illumina MiSeq or NextSeq. PhiX DNA at about 5-7% was added to the libraries to raise base diversity and improve cluster recognition. The study's processing was this. Demultiplexor extracted UMIs from read 2, combined them with read 1 TCR sequence, and split reads by sample indices. Decombinator identified V and J genes and V-J junctions, assigning each TCR a five-part identifier including V and J deletions. Collapsinator used UMIs to correct sequencing errors and PCR amplification heterogeneity, producing a UMI-based abundance for each TCR. Identifiers were converted to nucleotide sequence by CDR3Translator and translated to amino acids, and CDR3 regions were extracted on the basis of terminal motifs. After normalization to the amount of input RNA, error-corrected alpha and beta TCR counts from blood and skin were compared. TCRdb redid the processing of the public reads, applying fastp at Q25 and MiXCR, and retained in-frame beta chains. When rows share a CDR3 protein, they turn into one entry using the most common DNA and genes. TCRdb's processing, not the authors' own work, is the source of the V and J calls. The sample records 35,000 to 40,000 distinct CDR3 sequences, 11% of which are singletons. The top ten hold 3.5% to 5% of the sample.

Sequencing was performed on skin, taken from a tuberculin skin test site. This clonotype originated in an adult in good health. In this chain, TRBV3-1 is recombined with TRBJ2-3, and 7 junctional nucleotides match TRBD2. The CDR3: CASSQTSSTDTQYF. The nucleotide sequence reads TGTGCCAGCAGCCAGACTAGCAGCACAGATACGCAGTATTTT.